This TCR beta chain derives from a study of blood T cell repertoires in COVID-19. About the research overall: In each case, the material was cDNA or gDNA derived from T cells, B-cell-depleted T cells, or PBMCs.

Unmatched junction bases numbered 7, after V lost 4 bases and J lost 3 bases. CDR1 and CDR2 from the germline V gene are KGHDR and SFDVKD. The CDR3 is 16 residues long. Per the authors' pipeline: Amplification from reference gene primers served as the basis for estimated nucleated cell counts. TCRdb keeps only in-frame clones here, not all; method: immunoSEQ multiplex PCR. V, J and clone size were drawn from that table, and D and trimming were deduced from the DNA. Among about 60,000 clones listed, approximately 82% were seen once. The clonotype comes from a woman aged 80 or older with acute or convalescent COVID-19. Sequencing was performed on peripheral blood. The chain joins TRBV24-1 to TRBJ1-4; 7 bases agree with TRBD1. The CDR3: CATSEGRGPANEKLFF. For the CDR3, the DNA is TGTGCCACCAGTGAGGGTAGGGGGCCAGCTAATGAAAAACTGTTTTTT.